This T cell receptor beta chain comes out of a study of shared clonotypes between healthy human individuals. The CDR3 is made up of 15 amino acids. The junction had 12 bases not matched to a gene; V was cut back by 9 bases and J by 0 bases. Per the germline V gene, CDR1 is SGHRS and CDR2 is YFSETQ. Data came from immunoSEQ multiplex PCR; TCRdb stores just in-frame clones and leaves some out. This sample has approximately 2.5 million clones, with 93% found just once. The chain combines TRBV5-1 with TRBJ2-7; 7 bases align to TRBD1. The sequence was obtained from a man aged 18 to 30 in good health. Some clones in this sample may be carry-over from other donors' samples. The specimen sequenced was naive CD4+ T cells from PBMCs. Described subset: CD45RA+ positively selected. The CDR3 DNA is TGCGCCACCCGCCCGGGGACAGCGCCCTCCTACGAGCAGTACTTC. Translated, it gives CATRPGTAPSYEQYF.